The 8 T cell receptor beta chains below all came from one sample that was sequenced in a study of blood T cell repertoires in COVID-19 (dated by TCRdb to about 2020). Receptors were amplified or captured by the immunoSEQ multiplex PCR assay. TCRdb holds this immuneACCESS table with in-frame rearrangements only. Some clones are missing; in checked studies, unresolved V genes explain under half, and the rest has no known cause. This sample gives 200,000 to 250,000 clones in total; approximately 81% of them show up just once. The ten largest make up around 3% of the sample. Sequences were obtained from peripheral blood. These receptor sequences come from a man aged 50 or older who had recovered from COVID-19.

This chain uses TRBV9 with TRBJ2-7, with 16 nucleotides matching TRBD2. In germline, CDR1 is SGDLS, CDR2 YYNGEE. The CDR3 runs 17 residues. The V gene end was trimmed by 4 bases and the J gene end by 5 bases; junction bases not matched to a gene: 9. The CDR3 DNA follows: TGTGCCAGCAGCTCGGGACTAGCGGGAGGGCCTATCCACGAGCAGTACTTC. Translation: CASSSGLAGGPIHEQYF. The full variable domain, with the rest looked up from reference TRBV9 and TRBJ2-7, is DSGVTQTPKHLITATGQRVTLRCSPRSGDLSVYWYQQSLDQGLQFLIQYYNGEERAKGNILERFSAQQFPDLHSELNLSSLELGDSALYFCASSSGLAGGPIHEQYFGPGTRLTVT.

This clone was observed many times. V is TRBV29-1 and J is TRBJ2-7, with TRBD1 as a possible D gene (5 bases). The V gene's germline CDR1 is SQVTM and CDR2 ANQGSEA. V lost 6 bases and J lost 1, with 10 bases in between. This CDR3 comprises 12 residues. DNA for the CDR3: TGCAGCGTCCGGACAAGTTCCTACGAGCAGTACTTC. Translated: CSVRTSSYEQYF.

This clone was found once. The chain joins TRBV14 to TRBJ1-1; 7 bases are shared with TRBD1. CDR3 length: 16 amino acids. Trimming removed 6 bases from V and 3 bases from J; junction bases left unmatched: 13. Germline lookup yields CDR1 SGHDN and CDR2 FVKESK. Here the CDR3 DNA reads TGTGCCAGCAGTAACAGGGGACCCTTTCGGCACACTGAAGCTTTCTTT. Translating it yields CASSNRGPFRHTEAFF.

The J gene is TRBJ2-2, the V gene TRBV7-2, with 14 bases aligning to TRBD2. This CDR3 has 16 amino acids. Germline V gene sequence: CDR1 SGHTA, CDR2 FQGNSA. The V gene end was trimmed by 4 bases and the J gene end by 9 bases; junction bases not matched to a gene: 7. The CDR3, as DNA: TGTGCCAGCAGCTCCCAGGGACTAGCGGGAGACAGGGAGCTGTTTTTT. Amino acids: CASSSQGLAGDRELFF. The variable domain in full, completed from reference TRBV7-2 and TRBJ2-2, reads GAGVSQSPSNKVTEKGKDVELRCDPISGHTALYWYRQSLGQGLEFLIYFQGNSAPDKSGLPSDRFSAERTGGSVSTLTIQRTQQEDSAVYLCASSSQGLAGDRELFFGEGSRLTVL.

The chain is built from TRBV5-1 and TRBJ1-1, with TRBD1 matching over 8 bases. The CDR3 contains 13 residues. CDR1 and CDR2 from the germline V gene are SGHRS and YFSETQ. The ends lost 8 bases at V and 5 bases at J; junction bases unmatched: 8. Here the CDR3 DNA reads TGCGCCAGTAGTGGGACAGGAGGAACTGAAGCTTTCTTT. It yields the protein CASSGTGGTEAFF.

The rearrangement links TRBV5-4 to TRBJ2-7, with D tentatively TRBD1 (6 bases). The germline V and J ends were trimmed by 4 bases and 8 bases, with 19 bases remaining between them. The CDR3 runs to 14 residues. CDR1 and CDR2 (germline): SGHNT, YYREEE (reference sequence). CDR3 sequence (DNA): TGTGCCAGCAGCATACAGGGTCGGGGAAAAAAGCAGTACTTC. Protein sequence: CASSIQGRGKKQYF.

This chain connects TRBV7-9 to TRBJ1-2, with D maybe TRBD1 (6 bases). CDR3 length equals 14 residues. Between the trimmed V and J ends, which lost 8 bases and 3 bases, there was a span of 16 bases. Germline assignment: CDR1 SEHNR and CDR2 FQNEAQ (reference sequence). The CDR3 spells CASRSGGFDYGYTF. DNA of the CDR3: TGTGCCAGCCGCTCGGGGGGCTTCGACTATGGCTACACCTTC.

The rearrangement links TRBV19 to TRBJ2-7, with 11 bases lining up with TRBD2. The CDR3 sequence is 17 residues long. Per the germline V gene, CDR1 is LNHDA and CDR2 is SQIVND (reference sequence). Trimming took 7 bases from V and 4 from J; bases not matched to a gene: 15. The CDR3 DNA reads TGTGCCAGTAAGGCCAACTCCGGGACTAGCGGAAAGTACGAGCAGTACTTC. This gives the protein CASKANSGTSGKYEQYF.